The next 13 T cell receptor beta chains were all read from a single sample in a study of PD-1 blockade in classical Hodgkin lymphoma. Only in-frame clones appear in the TCRdb table, and some are missing; sequencing was by immunoSEQ multiplex PCR. The sample holds 30,000 to 35,000 clones, roughly 82% seen once. Relapse was seen in all patients after autologous stem cell transplantation, and brentuximab vedotin exposure was variable. The material was peripheral blood mononuclear cells (PBMCs), obtained at baseline. The source is a human donor with classical Hodgkin lymphoma.

The J gene is TRBJ1-2, the V gene TRBV18; D call uncertain. The V end was cut by 3 bases, the J end by 5 bases, with 13 bases between. From germline, CDR1 is KGHSH and CDR2 LQKENI. The CDR3 contains 14 residues. As DNA, the CDR3 is TGTGCCAGCTCACCTTCCGGGCCTCAATATGGCTACACCTTC. Translating it yields CASSPSGPQYGYTF. Full variable domain (rest looked up from reference TRBV18 and TRBJ1-2): NAGVMQNPRHLVRRRGQEARLRCSPMKGHSHVYWYRQLPEEGLKFMVYLQKENIIDESGMPKERFSAEFPKEGPSILRIQQVVRGDSAAYFCASSPSGPQYGYTFGSGTRLTVV.

The gene calls are TRBV10-3 and TRBJ2-1; 9 bases are a match to TRBD1. The ends lost 5 bases at V and 7 bases at J; junction bases unmatched: 6. From germline, CDR1 is ENHRY and CDR2 SYGVKD. The length of the CDR3 is 14 residues. The CDR3 is CAISQRDRENEQFF. The DNA of the CDR3 is TGTGCCATCAGTCAAAGGGACAGGGAGAATGAGCAGTTCTTC.

This sequence joins TRBV5-1 and TRBJ1-2; 8 nucleotides match TRBD1. Germline values: CDR1 SGHRS, CDR2 YFSETQ. The CDR3 extends over 14 amino acids. V lost 4 bases to trimming and J lost 6 bases; unmatched junction nucleotides: 8. The CDR3 DNA sequence: TGCGCCAGCAGCCAGAACCTACAGGGGGATGGCTACACCTTC. It codes for CASSQNLQGDGYTF.

The rearrangement uses TRBV9 and TRBJ1-1, with TRBD1 identical over 7 bases. Germline V lookup: CDR1 SGDLS, CDR2 YYNGEE. The CDR3 has 15 residues. V shed 0 bases and J 3 bases; nucleotides not matched to a gene: 5. CDR3 sequence (DNA): TGTGCCAGCAGCGTAGAAGGGGGCGCTGACACTGAAGCTTTCTTT. Protein: CASSVEGGADTEAFF.

The chain couples TRBV27 to TRBJ2-1; 8 bases are shared with TRBD1. CDR1 and CDR2 from the germline V gene are MNHEY and SMNVEV (reference sequence). V lost 5 bases and J lost 0; bases outside the gene matches: 6. CDR3 length: 16 amino acids. CDR3 protein: CASSLQGAGSYNEQFF. As DNA, the CDR3 is TGTGCCAGCAGTCTTCAGGGGGCAGGCTCCTACAATGAGCAGTTCTTC.

The chain employs TRBV18 and TRBJ2-6; no clear D. The length of the CDR3 is 17 residues. Germline CDR1 KGHSH, CDR2 LQKENI. Trimming shortened V by 2 bases and J by 0 bases, and 11 bases separated the two germline ends. The CDR3 DNA reads TGTGCCAGCTCACCAGACTTCAGAAGCTCTGGGGCCAACGTCCTGACTTTC. Its translation is CASSPDFRSSGANVLTF.

The rearrangement uses TRBV7-9 and TRBJ2-7, with 10 bases aligning to TRBD1. The CDR3 length is 15 residues. Germline lookup yields CDR1 SEHNR and CDR2 FQNEAQ (reference sequence). The ends lost 5 bases at V and 4 bases at J; junction bases unmatched: 8. The CDR3 nucleotides are TGTGCCAGCAGCCAAGGTTGGGGACAGGGGTACGAGCAGTACTTC. This sequence encodes CASSQGWGQGYEQYF.

V gene TRBV28 combines with J gene TRBJ1-2; 9 bases align to TRBD1. Trimming took 6 bases from V and 4 from J; bases not matched to a gene: 12. There are 16 residues in the CDR3. Germline V CDR1 and CDR2: MDHEN, SYDVKM. CDR3 loop: CASSLSVGQGAYGYTF. CDR3 sequence (DNA): TGTGCCAGCAGCCTATCCGTGGGACAGGGAGCCTATGGCTACACCTTC.

The V gene is TRBV19, the J gene TRBJ1-2; 10 bases line up with TRBD1. CDR1 and CDR2 from the germline V gene are LNHDA and SQIVND (reference sequence). Germline trimming cut 5 bases from V and 8 bases from J; bases unmatched to any gene: 8. There are 14 residues in the CDR3. The CDR3 sequence is CASSAGTGVLGYTF. The CDR3 bases are TGTGCCAGTAGTGCCGGGACAGGGGTATTGGGCTACACCTTC.

In this sample, this clone turned up a few times. At one end the junction does not follow the germline gene, possibly because of a read error. J is TRBJ2-2 and V is TRBV7-9; D is possibly TRBD2 (5 bases). The germline V gene has CDR1 SEHNR and CDR2 FQNEAQ (reference sequence). There are 15 residues in the CDR3. CDR3 DNA sequence: TGTGCCAGCAGTTTAGTCAGGACTGGTACCGGGGAGCTGTTTTTT. Translating gives CASSLVRTGTGELFF.

The chain couples TRBV6-1 to TRBJ2-6, with D perhaps matching TRBD1 (6 bases). The CDR3 covers 14 residues. Germline-derived CDR1 and CDR2 are MNHNS and SASEGT. V lost 9 bases to trimming and J lost 2 bases, with 11 bases between them. The CDR3 reads CASSNRAGANVLTF. As DNA, the CDR3 is TGTGCCAGTTCAAACAGGGCTGGGGCCAACGTCCTGACTTTC.

The chain combines TRBV7-2 with TRBJ1-2, with D perhaps TRBD1 (6 bases). The germline V and J ends were trimmed by 4 bases and 6 bases, with 18 bases remaining between them. Looked up from germline, CDR1 is SGHTA and CDR2 is FQGNSA. This CDR3 is built from 15 residues. CDR3 DNA: TGTGCCAGCAGCTCGTATCAAGGGGGTAGGAATGGCTACACCTTC. Encoded protein: CASSSYQGGRNGYTF. Variable domain in full (rest from reference TRBV7-2 and TRBJ1-2): GAGVSQSPSNKVTEKGKDVELRCDPISGHTALYWYRQSLGQGLEFLIYFQGNSAPDKSGLPSDRFSAERTGGSVSTLTIQRTQQEDSAVYLCASSSYQGGRNGYTFGSGTRLTVV.

This chain links TRBV7-2 with TRBJ2-5; 10 bases align to TRBD2. The J call is doubtful: the DNA matches TRBJ2-7 better. Germline V gives CDR1 SGHTA, CDR2 FQGNSA. CDR3 length: 14 amino acids. CDR3 sequence: CASSLSGGAYEQYF. CDR3 bases: TGTGCCAGCAGCCTAAGCGGGGGGGCGTACGAGCAGTACTTC.